The 8 T cell receptor beta chains below come from one sample, sequenced in a study of T cell responses to AZD1222 COVID-19 vaccine (dated by TCRdb to the early 2020s). The library came from the immunoSEQ multiplex PCR assay. TCRdb limited this immuneACCESS table to in-frame rearrangements with V and J called. A share of clones is missing; checked studies link under half to unresolved V genes, and the rest is unexplained. The sample records more than 85,000 clones, 70% to 90% of which are singletons. The ten largest make up 3.2% of the sample. What the time point label conveys for this sample: baseline before first vaccination. The sequences come from peripheral blood, collected on day 0 of AZD1222 vaccination. The source of these receptors is an adult in good health.

Concerning this clone: The junction departs from germline at one end; a sequencing error may be responsible. This chain links TRBV5-1 with TRBJ1-3; D gene unclear. CDR1 SGHRS and CDR2 YFSETQ come from the germline V gene. The CDR3 spans 13 residues. In nucleotides, the CDR3 is TGCGCCAGCAGCAGGGAAGCTGGGAACACCATATATTTT. It is translated as CASSREAGNTIYF.

The chain is built from TRBV5-4 and TRBJ2-1, with a weak D call TRBD1 (5 bases). CDR3 length: 14 amino acids. The V gene lost 4 bases and the J gene lost 5 bases, with 13 bases spanning the gap. In germline, CDR1 is SGHNT, CDR2 YYREEE (reference sequence). DNA of the CDR3: TGTGCCAGCAGCAGGGGAATTTCGGACAATGAGCAGTTCTTC. This sequence encodes CASSRGISDNEQFF.

The rearrangement uses TRBV13 and TRBJ1-6, with D maybe TRBD1 (6 bases). Looked up from germline, CDR1 is PRHDT and CDR2 is FYEKMQ (reference sequence). This CDR3 region has 16 residues. Trimming took 5 bases from V and 7 from J, leaving 18 bases between them. The CDR3 protein is CASSLGGRGANSPLHF. The DNA of the CDR3 is TGTGCCAGCAGCCTTGGAGGACGGGGGGCCAATTCACCCCTCCACTTT.

In DNA form, the CDR3 reads TGTGCCAGCAGCTTCTCGACGGCAGGGTCCTACGAGCAGTACTTC. It codes for CASSFSTAGSYEQYF. V usage is TRBV7-8 and J usage is TRBJ2-7; weak D call: TRBD1 (5 bases). Trimming pared 3 bases from V and 1 base from J, leaving 13 bases between. Germline loops: CDR1 SGHVS, CDR2 FQNEAQ. The CDR3 loop spans 15 amino acids.

The table lists this clone with a few counts. V is TRBV5-4 and J is TRBJ2-2; D is perhaps TRBD2 (6 bases). Trimming stripped 0 bases from V and 6 bases from J, with 12 bases between. CDR3 length equals 15 residues. Germline V gene lookup returns CDR1 SGHNT and CDR2 YYREEE (reference sequence). DNA for the CDR3: TGTGCCAGCAGCTTGGCCTCAGGAGGGGCCGGGGAGCTGTTTTTT. This codes for CASSLASGGAGELFF.

The V and J genes are TRBV3-1 (or the pseudogene TRBV3-2) and TRBJ2-7; 8 nucleotides align to TRBD2. The junction had 1 base not matched to a gene; V was cut back by 1 base and J by 2 bases. In germline, CDR1 is LGHDT, CDR2 YNNKEL (reference sequence). This CDR3 region has 14 residues. CDR3 DNA: TGTGCCAGCAGCCAAGTAGCGGGGCCCTACGAGCAGTACTTC. Its protein is CASSQVAGPYEQYF.

The rearrangement uses TRBV19 and TRBJ2-6; 11 bases map to TRBD1. Germline trimming cut 4 bases from V and 1 base from J; bases unmatched to any gene: 3. CDR3 length equals 17 residues. CDR1 LNHDA and CDR2 SQIVND come from the germline V gene (reference sequence). CDR3 DNA: TGTGCCAGTAGTAGCGGGACAGGGGGATCTGGGGCCAACGTCCTGACTTTC. Residues: CASSSGTGGSGANVLTF.

V usage is TRBV5-1 and J usage is TRBJ2-3; perhaps D is TRBD1 or TRBD2 (5 bases each). The germline V gene encodes CDR1 SGHRS and CDR2 YFSETQ. The CDR3 runs 18 residues. The germline V and J ends were trimmed by 0 bases and 3 bases, with 20 bases remaining between them. CDR3 bases: TGCGCCAGCAGCTTGGATCGACCCCCGGGACGAAGGACAGATACGCAGTATTTT. Translating gives CASSLDRPPGRRTDTQYF.